These 15 T cell receptor beta chains were all obtained from the same sample, sequenced in a study of blood T cell repertoires in COVID-19. Libraries were prepared by immunoSEQ multiplex PCR; TCRdb keeps only in-frame clonotypes and omits some of them. This table holds approximately 70,000 clones, 76% found once. Sequencing was carried out using peripheral blood. These receptors all come from a man in his 60s with COVID-19, enrolled during active disease.

This chain links TRBV5-1 with TRBJ2-3, with D perhaps matching TRBD1 (6 bases). This CDR3 is built from 14 residues. V was trimmed by 6 bases and J by 2 bases, leaving 13 bases between them. Per germline, CDR1 SGHRS and CDR2 YFSETQ. In nucleotides, the CDR3 is TGCGCCAGCAACTTAGGGGGAACCACAGATACGCAGTATTTT. Translated: CASNLGGTTDTQYF.

The chain couples TRBV6-5 to TRBJ1-4, with TRBD1 identical over 8 bases. The CDR3 length is 14 residues. Germline CDR1 MNHEY, CDR2 SVGAGI. V shed 7 bases and J 8 bases; nucleotides not matched to a gene: 9. CDR3 sequence reads: CASNIDRGREKLFF. DNA for the CDR3: TGTGCCAGCAACATAGACAGGGGCAGGGAAAAACTGTTTTTT.

This chain uses TRBV4-2 with TRBJ2-7, with TRBD2 matching 14 bases. The CDR3 is 17 residues long. The junction had 8 bases not matched to a gene; V was cut back by 5 bases and J by 2 bases. CDR1 and CDR2 (germline): LGHNA, YNFKEQ. The CDR3 loop reads CASSVTSGGAGPYEQYF. For the CDR3, the DNA is TGTGCCAGCAGCGTGACTAGCGGGGGGGCGGGCCCCTACGAGCAGTACTTC.

This chain connects TRBV30 to TRBJ1-3; the D is unclear. In germline, CDR1 is GTSNPN, CDR2 SVGIG (reference sequence). CDR3 length: 13 residues. Trimming shortened V by 3 bases and J by 4 bases, and 10 bases separated the two germline ends. CDR3 residues: CAWRPSAGNTIYF. CDR3 coding DNA: TGTGCCTGGAGGCCTTCCGCGGGAAACACCATATATTTT.

V usage is TRBV28 and J usage is TRBJ1-2, with TRBD1 identical over 9 bases. The ends lost 6 bases at V and 3 bases at J; junction bases unmatched: 11. Germline V gene sequence: CDR1 MDHEN, CDR2 SYDVKM. CDR3 length equals 16 residues. CDR3 nucleotide sequence: TGTGCCAGCAGACAAAACAGGGGGCGCGGTCACTATGGCTACACCTTC. Amino acids: CASRQNRGRGHYGYTF.

This chain joins TRBV5-4 and TRBJ1-1, with no clear D. Trimming left V 3 bases short and J 6 bases short, with 12 bases between. CDR1 SGHNT and CDR2 YYREEE come from the germline V gene (reference sequence). The CDR3 spans 13 residues. The CDR3 region has the DNA TGTGCCAGCAGCTCGGCGGGATTTTCTGAAGCTTTCTTT. Protein product: CASSSAGFSEAFF. The entire variable domain, with the rest obtained from reference TRBV5-4 and TRBJ1-1, is as follows: ETGVTQSPTHLIKTRGQQVTLRCSSQSGHNTVSWYQQALGQGPQFIFQYYREEENGRGNFPPRFSGLQFPNYSSELNVNALELDDSALYLCASSSAGFSEAFFGQGTRLTVV.

Here the CDR3 DNA reads TGTGCCAGCAGCTTTGGGGGGGCGCGCAATGAGCAGTTCTTC. Amino acids: CASSFGGARNEQFF. This chain connects TRBV11-3 to TRBJ2-1; D might be TRBD2 (7 bases). V lost 3 bases to trimming and J lost 6 bases, with 12 bases between them. This CDR3 has 14 amino acids. CDR1 is SGHNT, CDR2 YENEEA, per germline.

The J gene is TRBJ2-7, the V gene TRBV6-6; D possibly corresponds to TRBD1 (6 bases). This CDR3 has 12 residues. V dropped 4 bases and J dropped 6 bases, with 10 bases sitting between them. In germline, CDR1 is MNHNY, CDR2 SVGAGI (reference sequence). The CDR3 DNA reads as TGTGCCAGCAGTTCTACAGGGTCCGAGCAGTACTTC. Translated, it gives CASSSTGSEQYF.

This chain connects TRBV5-1 to TRBJ2-1, with TRBD2 identical over 10 bases. The germline V gene encodes CDR1 SGHRS and CDR2 YFSETQ. Trimming removed 3 bases from V and 0 bases from J; junction bases left unmatched: 0. The CDR3 totals 15 residues. The CDR3 region has the DNA TGCGCCAGCAGCTCTAGCGGGAGCTCCTACAATGAGCAGTTCTTC. Translated: CASSSSGSSYNEQFF.

The rearrangement links TRBV20-1 to TRBJ2-7; 7 bases match TRBD2. This CDR3 is built from 11 residues. Germline assignment: CDR1 DFQATT and CDR2 SNEGSKA (reference sequence). CDR3 DNA: TGCAGCGCCGGGAGGTCCTACGAGCAGTACTTC. Amino acid sequence: CSAGRSYEQYF.

The chain carries TRBV2 and TRBJ2-5; TRBD1 matches 7 bases. V dropped 5 bases and J dropped 2; count of bases not matched to a gene: 2. In germline, CDR1 is SNHLY, CDR2 FYNNEI. The CDR3 has 13 residues. CDR3 protein: CASSLGQQETQYF. The CDR3 nucleotides read TGTGCCAGCAGTCTGGGACAGCAAGAGACCCAGTACTTC. Complete variable domain (other parts from reference TRBV2 and TRBJ2-5): EPEVTQTPSHQVTQMGQEVILRCVPISNHLYFYWYRQILGQKVEFLVSFYNNEISEKSEIFDDQFSVERPDGSNFTLKIRSTKLEDSAMYFCASSLGQQETQYFGPGTRLLVL.

The chain links TRBV10-3 to TRBJ1-2, with 8 nucleotides matching TRBD1. After removal of 8 bases from V and 6 bases from J, the junction contained 5 bases not matched to a gene. The CDR3 contains 12 residues. Germline V lookup: CDR1 ENHRY, CDR2 SYGVKD. DNA for the CDR3: TGTGCCATCGCACAGGGGGAGAATGGCTACACCTTC. This sequence encodes CAIAQGENGYTF.

The rearrangement links TRBV6-5 to TRBJ1-1; D might be TRBD1 (6 bases). The CDR3 spans 11 residues. The ends were cut back, 4 bases at V and 11 bases at J, with 11 bases in the middle. The germline CDR1 and CDR2 sequences are MNHEY and SVGAGI. The CDR3 nucleotides read TGTGCCAGCAGTTGGGGGGGCGAGGCTTTCTTT. This translates into CASSWGGEAFF.

This clone was observed a few times. This chain joins TRBV11-2 and TRBJ1-5, with TRBD1 matching 9 bases. With 0 bases clipped from V and 7 bases from J, the junction kept 7 bases outside the gene matches. The CDR3 has 16 residues. Germline CDR1 is SGHAT and CDR2 is FQNNGV. The CDR3, as DNA: TGTGCCAGCAGCTTAGAGGGGGGACAGGGCGGCCAGCCCCAGCATTTT. Encoded protein: CASSLEGGQGGQPQHF.

V and J are TRBV19 and TRBJ2-7; tentatively, D is TRBD2 (6 bases). CDR3 length: 12 amino acids. V was pared by 6 bases and J by 3 bases, with 9 bases between. Per germline, CDR1 LNHDA and CDR2 SQIVND (reference sequence). The CDR3 is CASRAGLYEQYF. The CDR3 DNA reads as TGTGCCAGTAGGGCGGGACTCTACGAGCAGTACTTC. Using reference TRBV19 and TRBJ2-7 for the parts outside the CDR3, the full variable domain is DGGITQSPKYLFRKEGQNVTLSCEQNLNHDAMYWYRQDPGQGLRLIYYSQIVNDFQKGDIAEGYSVSREKKESFPLTVTSAQKNPTAFYLCASRAGLYEQYFGPGTRLTVT.